Given below is one TCR beta chain in context. Only in-frame clones appear in the TCRdb table, and some are missing; sequencing was by immunoSEQ multiplex PCR. This table holds approximately 400,000 clones, about 91% found once. V was clipped by 10 bases and J by 0 bases, with 12 bases between them. Looked up from germline, CDR1 is MRHNA and CDR2 is SNTAGT. CDR3 length equals 13 residues. The data derive from a study of blood T cell repertoires in COVID-19. This sequence joins TRBV6-4 and TRBJ1-1; D uncertain. Sequenced input: peripheral blood. This clonotype was sampled from a woman in her forties or fifties with COVID-19, enrolled during active disease. The CDR3 coding sequence is TGTGCCACGTCACAATCGATGAACACTGAAGCTTTCTTT. This gives the protein CATSQSMNTEAFF.